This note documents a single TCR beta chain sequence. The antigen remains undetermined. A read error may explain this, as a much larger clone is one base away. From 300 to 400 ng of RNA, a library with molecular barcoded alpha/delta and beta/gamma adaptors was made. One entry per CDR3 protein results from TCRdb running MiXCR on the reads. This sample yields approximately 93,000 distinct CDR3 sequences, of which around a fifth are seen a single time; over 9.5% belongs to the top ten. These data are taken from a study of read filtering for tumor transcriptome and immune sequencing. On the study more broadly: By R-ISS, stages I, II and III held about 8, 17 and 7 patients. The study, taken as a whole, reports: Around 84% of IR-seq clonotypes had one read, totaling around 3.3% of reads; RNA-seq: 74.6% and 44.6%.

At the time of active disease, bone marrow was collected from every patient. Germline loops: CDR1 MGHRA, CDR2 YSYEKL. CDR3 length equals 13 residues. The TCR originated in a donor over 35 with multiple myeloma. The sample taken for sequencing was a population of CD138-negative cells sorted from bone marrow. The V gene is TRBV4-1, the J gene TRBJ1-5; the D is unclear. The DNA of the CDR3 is TGCGCCAGCAGCCAAGTTATAGGAATACCCCGGCATTTT. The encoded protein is CASSQVIGIPRHF.